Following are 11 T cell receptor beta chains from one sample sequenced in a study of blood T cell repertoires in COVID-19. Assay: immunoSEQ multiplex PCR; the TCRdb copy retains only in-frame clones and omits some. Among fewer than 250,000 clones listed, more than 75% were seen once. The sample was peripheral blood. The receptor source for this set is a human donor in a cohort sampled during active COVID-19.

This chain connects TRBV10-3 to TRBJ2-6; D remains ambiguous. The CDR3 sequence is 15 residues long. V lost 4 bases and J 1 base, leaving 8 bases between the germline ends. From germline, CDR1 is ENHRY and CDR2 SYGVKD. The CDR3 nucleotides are TGTGCCATCAGTGCCACAGAATCTGGGGCCAACGTCCTGACTTTC. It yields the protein CAISATESGANVLTF.

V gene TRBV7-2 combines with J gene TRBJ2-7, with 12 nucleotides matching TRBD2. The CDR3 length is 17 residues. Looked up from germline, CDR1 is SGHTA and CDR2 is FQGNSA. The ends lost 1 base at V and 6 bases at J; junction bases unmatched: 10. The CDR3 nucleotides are TGTGCCAGCAGCTTAGTGCTAGCGGGAGGGCCCATTGGCGAGCAGTACTTC. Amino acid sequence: CASSLVLAGGPIGEQYF.

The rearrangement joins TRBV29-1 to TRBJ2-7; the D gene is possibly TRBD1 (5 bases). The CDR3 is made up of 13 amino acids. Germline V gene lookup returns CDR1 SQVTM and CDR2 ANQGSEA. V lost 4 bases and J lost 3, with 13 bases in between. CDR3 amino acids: CSVVGQGFYEQYF. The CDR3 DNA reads TGCAGCGTTGTAGGCCAGGGCTTCTACGAGCAGTACTTC.

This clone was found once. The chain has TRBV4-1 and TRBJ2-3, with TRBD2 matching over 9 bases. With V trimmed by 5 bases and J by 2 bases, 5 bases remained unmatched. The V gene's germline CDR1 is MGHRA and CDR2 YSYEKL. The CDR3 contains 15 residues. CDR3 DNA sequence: TGCGCCAGCAGCAGGGGACTAGCACCCACAGATACGCAGTATTTT. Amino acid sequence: CASSRGLAPTDTQYF.

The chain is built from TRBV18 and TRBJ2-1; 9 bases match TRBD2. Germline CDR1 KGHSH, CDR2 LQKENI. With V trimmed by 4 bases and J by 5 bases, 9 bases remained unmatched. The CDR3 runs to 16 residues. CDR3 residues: CASSLARLADHNEQFF. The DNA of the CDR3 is TGTGCCAGCTCACTTGCCCGACTAGCGGACCACAATGAGCAGTTCTTC.

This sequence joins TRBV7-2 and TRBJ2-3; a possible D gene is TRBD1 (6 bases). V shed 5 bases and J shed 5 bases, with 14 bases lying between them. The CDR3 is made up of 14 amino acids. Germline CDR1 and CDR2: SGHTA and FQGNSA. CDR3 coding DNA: TGTGCCAGCAGCCCCTGGACAGCTCGAGATACGCAGTATTTT. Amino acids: CASSPWTARDTQYF.

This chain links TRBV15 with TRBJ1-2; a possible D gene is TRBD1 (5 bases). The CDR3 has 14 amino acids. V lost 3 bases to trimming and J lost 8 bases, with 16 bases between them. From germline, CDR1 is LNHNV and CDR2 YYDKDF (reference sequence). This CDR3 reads CATSSEQGLRGYTF. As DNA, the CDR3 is TGTGCCACCAGCAGTGAGCAGGGATTACGAGGCTACACCTTC. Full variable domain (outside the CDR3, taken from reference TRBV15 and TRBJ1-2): DAMVIQNPRYQVTQFGKPVTLSCSQTLNHNVMYWYQQKSSQAPKLLFHYYDKDFNNEADTPDNFQSRRPNTSFCFLDIRSPGLGDTAMYLCATSSEQGLRGYTFGSGTRLTVV.

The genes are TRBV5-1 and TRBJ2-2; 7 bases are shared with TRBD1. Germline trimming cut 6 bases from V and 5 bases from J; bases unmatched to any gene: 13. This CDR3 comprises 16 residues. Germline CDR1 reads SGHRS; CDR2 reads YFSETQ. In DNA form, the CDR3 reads TGCGCCAGCACCCACTCCCTGACAGGGAGTACCGGGGAGCTGTTTTTT. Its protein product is CASTHSLTGSTGELFF.

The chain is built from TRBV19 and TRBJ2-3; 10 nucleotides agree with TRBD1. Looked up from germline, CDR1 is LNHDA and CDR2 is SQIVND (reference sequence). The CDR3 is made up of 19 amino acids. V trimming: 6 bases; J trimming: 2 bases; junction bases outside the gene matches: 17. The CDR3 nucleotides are TGTGCCAGTAGGCAGACCCGGGACAGGGGCGGCGGGTTCACAGATACGCAGTATTTT. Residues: CASRQTRDRGGGFTDTQYF.

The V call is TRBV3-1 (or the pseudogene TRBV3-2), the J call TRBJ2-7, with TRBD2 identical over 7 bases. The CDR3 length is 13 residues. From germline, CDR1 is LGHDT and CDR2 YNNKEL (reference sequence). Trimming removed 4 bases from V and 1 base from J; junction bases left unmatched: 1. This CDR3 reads CASSLRESYEQYF. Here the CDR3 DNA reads TGTGCCAGCAGCCTGCGGGAGTCCTACGAGCAGTACTTC.

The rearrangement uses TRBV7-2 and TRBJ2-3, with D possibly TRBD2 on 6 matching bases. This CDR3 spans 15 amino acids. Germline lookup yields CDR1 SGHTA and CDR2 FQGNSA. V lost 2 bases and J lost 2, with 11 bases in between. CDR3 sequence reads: CASSLTGVSTDTQYF. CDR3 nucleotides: TGTGCCAGCAGCTTAACGGGAGTTTCCACAGATACGCAGTATTTT.